The following is a TCR beta chain sequence with its context. The data were taken from a study of blood T cell repertoires in COVID-19. Across the study: COVID-19 samples from acute and convalescent phases originated in the United States, Italy and Spain. T cells, B-cell-depleted T cells, or PBMCs provided the cDNA or gDNA that served as material.

Trimming removed 4 bases from V and 0 bases from J; junction bases left unmatched: 3. The CDR3 length is 15 residues. Germline CDR1 and CDR2: SGHRS and YFSETQ. In the authors' methods: The assay estimated nucleated cells by amplifying reference gene primers. Measured with immunoSEQ multiplex PCR; TCRdb has only the in-frame clones, and not every one. That table furnishes V, J and clone size, whereas the DNA furnished D and trimming. The data hold 53,000 or so clones, with roughly 90% observed a single time. The sequence derives from an elderly man with acute or convalescent COVID-19. V gene TRBV5-1 combines with J gene TRBJ2-2; 7 bases are a match to TRBD1. Sequences were obtained from peripheral blood. The CDR3 bases are TGCGCCAGCAGCGGGGACAGTCCGAACACCGGGGAGCTGTTTTTT. This translates into CASSGDSPNTGELFF.